A single sample is the source of the 15 T cell receptor beta chains below, sequenced in a study of shared clonotypes between healthy human individuals. Assay used: immunoSEQ multiplex PCR; TCRdb lists only in-frame clones, some missing. The sample shows 2,100,000 or so clones, about 94% of them seen only once. Sequencing was carried out using naive CD4+ T cells sorted from blood. The sample's subset: CD45RA+ positively selected. The receptors originated from a man aged 18 to 29 in good health.

The chain carries TRBV29-1 and TRBJ1-2, with D perhaps TRBD1 (5 bases). The germline V gene has CDR1 SQVTM and CDR2 ANQGSEA. There are 13 residues in the CDR3. V shed 6 bases and J shed 8 bases, with 19 bases lying between them. CDR3 residues: CSVSGRLREGYTF. CDR3 nucleotide sequence: TGCAGCGTGTCCGGAAGGCTCAGGGAGGGCTACACCTTC.

This chain uses TRBV7-2 with TRBJ2-3; a weak D match, TRBD1 (6 bases). Germline assignment: CDR1 SGHTA and CDR2 FQGNSA. This CDR3 has 15 amino acids. Trimming stripped 2 bases from V and 3 bases from J, with 12 bases between. The CDR3 loop reads CASSLSRGRTDTQYF. In DNA form, the CDR3 reads TGTGCCAGCAGCTTAAGCAGGGGACGGACAGATACGCAGTATTTT.

The chain couples TRBV7-9 to TRBJ2-7; D is possibly TRBD1 or TRBD2 (5 bases each). Germline CDR1 reads SEHNR; CDR2 reads FQNEAQ (reference sequence). The germline V and J ends were trimmed by 2 bases and 6 bases, with 26 bases remaining between them. The CDR3 spans 18 residues. CDR3 DNA: TGTGCCAGCAGCTTACCCAGAAGAGGTGGGGGAGAGGTCCTCGAGCAGTACTTC. Translated, it gives CASSLPRRGGGEVLEQYF.

This rearrangement joins TRBV7-9 to TRBJ2-3, with TRBD2 identical over 8 bases. CDR1 SEHNR and CDR2 FQNEAQ come from the germline V gene (reference sequence). Trimming removed 8 bases from V and 5 bases from J; junction bases left unmatched: 9. CDR3 length: 14 amino acids. CDR3 nucleotide sequence: TGTGCCAGCGAAGGTAGCGGGACCGGAGATACGCAGTATTTT. Its translation is CASEGSGTGDTQYF.

The genes are TRBV21-1 and TRBJ1-5; the table's D call of TRBD1 was not tested on the DNA. TRBV21-1 is reported as a pseudogene. The CDR3 spans 17 residues. CDR3 bases: TGTGCCAGCAGCCGGGGAACAGGGAATATGGGTAATCAGCCCCAGCATTTT. Protein: CASSRGTGNMGNQPQHF.

The genes are TRBV30 and TRBJ2-6; D is unresolved. V lost 5 bases and J lost 0, with 8 bases in between. CDR3 length: 14 amino acids. The V gene's germline CDR1 is GTSNPN and CDR2 SVGIG (reference sequence). The CDR3 loop reads CAWRAVSGANVLTF. CDR3 coding DNA: TGTGCCTGGCGGGCAGTCTCTGGGGCCAACGTCCTGACTTTC.

The J gene is TRBJ1-2, the V gene TRBV6-5, with a possible D match to TRBD1 (6 bases). The CDR3 runs to 15 residues. The V and J ends lost 3 bases and 0 bases respectively, with 11 bases between them. Germline CDR1 reads MNHEY; CDR2 reads SVGAGI. The CDR3 DNA reads TGTGCCAGCAGTTATCGTAACAGGGCTAACTATGGCTACACCTTC. It is translated as CASSYRNRANYGYTF.

The CDR3 sequence is CASSLTRGSHEQYF. Here the CDR3 DNA reads TGTGCCAGCAGTCTCACCAGGGGTTCCCACGAGCAGTACTTC. The V and J genes are TRBV5-6 and TRBJ2-7; TRBD1 might be the D (6 bases). The CDR3 consists of 14 residues. Germline V CDR1 and CDR2: SGHDT, YYEEEE. V was cut by 5 bases and J by 5 bases, with 17 bases left in between.

The chain carries TRBV10-3 and TRBJ2-2; 11 nucleotides align to TRBD2. CDR1 and CDR2 (germline): ENHRY, SYGVKD. After removal of 3 bases from V and 2 bases from J, the junction contained 8 bases not matched to a gene. There are 18 residues in the CDR3. The CDR3 DNA is TGTGCCATCAGTGACGCACTAGCGGGAGACCGTAACACCGGGGAGCTGTTTTTT. Translation gives CAISDALAGDRNTGELFF.

DNA for the CDR3: TGCGCCAGCAGCTGGGACAGGGATCCTAGGTATGGCTACACCTTC. Protein product: CASSWDRDPRYGYTF. This chain connects TRBV5-1 to TRBJ1-2; 9 bases fit TRBD1. Germline values: CDR1 SGHRS, CDR2 YFSETQ. The CDR3 is made up of 15 amino acids. Trimming removed 3 bases from V and 5 bases from J; junction bases left unmatched: 8.

This clone was seen a single time. The V gene is TRBV6-1, the J gene TRBJ2-7, with TRBD1 matching 9 bases. V lost 3 bases to trimming and J lost 2 bases; unmatched junction nucleotides: 5. This CDR3 has 15 amino acids. Germline CDR1 and CDR2: MNHNS and SASEGT. The CDR3 DNA reads TGTGCCAGCAGTGAGTGGGGGACAGGGACCTACGAGCAGTACTTC. It specifies CASSEWGTGTYEQYF.

The chain uses TRBV7-2 and TRBJ2-2; no firm D call. The length of the CDR3 is 14 residues. Trimming left V 5 bases short and J 4 bases short, with 11 bases between. CDR1 is SGHTA and CDR2 is FQGNSA in the germline V gene. The CDR3 DNA is TGTGCCAGCAGCCCCGACCTGATCACCGGGGAGCTGTTTTTT. Its translation is CASSPDLITGELFF.

The chain uses TRBV6-1 and TRBJ1-3, with no clear D. The CDR3 loop spans 12 amino acids. Germline V gene data show CDR1 as MNHNS and CDR2 as SASEGT. With 0 bases removed from V and 7 bases from J, the gap between germline ends came to 4 bases. The CDR3 DNA reads as TGTGCCAGCAGTGAAGCGTACAACACCATATATTTT. Its protein product is CASSEAYNTIYF.

The chain has TRBV10-2 and TRBJ1-5; D not certain. In germline, CDR1 is WSHSY, CDR2 SAAADI. V lost 0 bases and J 7 bases, leaving 7 bases between the germline ends. CDR3 length: 13 amino acids. The CDR3 nucleotides read TGCGCCAGCAGTGAGTCTACCGGGCAGCCCCAGCATTTT. Amino acids: CASSESTGQPQHF.

The rearrangement uses TRBV25-1 and TRBJ1-2; TRBD1 matches at 10 bases. The trim removed 5 bases at V and 0 bases at J, leaving 6 bases unmatched. The CDR3 runs to 16 residues. Germline V lookup: CDR1 MGHDK, CDR2 SYGVNS. CDR3 coding DNA: TGTGCCAGCAGTCCGACCGGGACAGGGGCTAACTATGGCTACACCTTC. Translation: CASSPTGTGANYGYTF.